The source of this T cell receptor beta chain is a study of T-cell reconstitution after alpha-beta-depleted transplantation in children. This CDR3 has 15 residues. CDR1 is SGHRS and CDR2 is YFSETQ in the germline V gene. V was cut by 3 bases and J by 4 bases, with 14 bases left in between. As it was prepared, the TCRbeta library received unique molecular identifiers. Using its own MiXCR run on the PCR reads, TCRdb lists one record per CDR3 protein. The table shows 250,000 to 350,000 distinct CDR3 sequences, with more than 8% occurring only once. As to this clonotype: In this CDR3 the conserved last residue, phenylalanine or tryptophan, is missing, so a read error is likely.

The sample here was PBMCs from the stem cell graft donor, taken from the stem cell graft. The chain is built from TRBV5-1 and TRBJ2-1, with a tentative D call TRBD1 (5 bases). The clonotype comes from a human donor who donated a stem cell graft to a child with SCID. CDR3 loop: CASSWSQGKYNEQFY. The CDR3 DNA reads as TGCGCCAGCAGCTGGAGTCAGGGAAAATACAATGAGCAGTTCTAC.